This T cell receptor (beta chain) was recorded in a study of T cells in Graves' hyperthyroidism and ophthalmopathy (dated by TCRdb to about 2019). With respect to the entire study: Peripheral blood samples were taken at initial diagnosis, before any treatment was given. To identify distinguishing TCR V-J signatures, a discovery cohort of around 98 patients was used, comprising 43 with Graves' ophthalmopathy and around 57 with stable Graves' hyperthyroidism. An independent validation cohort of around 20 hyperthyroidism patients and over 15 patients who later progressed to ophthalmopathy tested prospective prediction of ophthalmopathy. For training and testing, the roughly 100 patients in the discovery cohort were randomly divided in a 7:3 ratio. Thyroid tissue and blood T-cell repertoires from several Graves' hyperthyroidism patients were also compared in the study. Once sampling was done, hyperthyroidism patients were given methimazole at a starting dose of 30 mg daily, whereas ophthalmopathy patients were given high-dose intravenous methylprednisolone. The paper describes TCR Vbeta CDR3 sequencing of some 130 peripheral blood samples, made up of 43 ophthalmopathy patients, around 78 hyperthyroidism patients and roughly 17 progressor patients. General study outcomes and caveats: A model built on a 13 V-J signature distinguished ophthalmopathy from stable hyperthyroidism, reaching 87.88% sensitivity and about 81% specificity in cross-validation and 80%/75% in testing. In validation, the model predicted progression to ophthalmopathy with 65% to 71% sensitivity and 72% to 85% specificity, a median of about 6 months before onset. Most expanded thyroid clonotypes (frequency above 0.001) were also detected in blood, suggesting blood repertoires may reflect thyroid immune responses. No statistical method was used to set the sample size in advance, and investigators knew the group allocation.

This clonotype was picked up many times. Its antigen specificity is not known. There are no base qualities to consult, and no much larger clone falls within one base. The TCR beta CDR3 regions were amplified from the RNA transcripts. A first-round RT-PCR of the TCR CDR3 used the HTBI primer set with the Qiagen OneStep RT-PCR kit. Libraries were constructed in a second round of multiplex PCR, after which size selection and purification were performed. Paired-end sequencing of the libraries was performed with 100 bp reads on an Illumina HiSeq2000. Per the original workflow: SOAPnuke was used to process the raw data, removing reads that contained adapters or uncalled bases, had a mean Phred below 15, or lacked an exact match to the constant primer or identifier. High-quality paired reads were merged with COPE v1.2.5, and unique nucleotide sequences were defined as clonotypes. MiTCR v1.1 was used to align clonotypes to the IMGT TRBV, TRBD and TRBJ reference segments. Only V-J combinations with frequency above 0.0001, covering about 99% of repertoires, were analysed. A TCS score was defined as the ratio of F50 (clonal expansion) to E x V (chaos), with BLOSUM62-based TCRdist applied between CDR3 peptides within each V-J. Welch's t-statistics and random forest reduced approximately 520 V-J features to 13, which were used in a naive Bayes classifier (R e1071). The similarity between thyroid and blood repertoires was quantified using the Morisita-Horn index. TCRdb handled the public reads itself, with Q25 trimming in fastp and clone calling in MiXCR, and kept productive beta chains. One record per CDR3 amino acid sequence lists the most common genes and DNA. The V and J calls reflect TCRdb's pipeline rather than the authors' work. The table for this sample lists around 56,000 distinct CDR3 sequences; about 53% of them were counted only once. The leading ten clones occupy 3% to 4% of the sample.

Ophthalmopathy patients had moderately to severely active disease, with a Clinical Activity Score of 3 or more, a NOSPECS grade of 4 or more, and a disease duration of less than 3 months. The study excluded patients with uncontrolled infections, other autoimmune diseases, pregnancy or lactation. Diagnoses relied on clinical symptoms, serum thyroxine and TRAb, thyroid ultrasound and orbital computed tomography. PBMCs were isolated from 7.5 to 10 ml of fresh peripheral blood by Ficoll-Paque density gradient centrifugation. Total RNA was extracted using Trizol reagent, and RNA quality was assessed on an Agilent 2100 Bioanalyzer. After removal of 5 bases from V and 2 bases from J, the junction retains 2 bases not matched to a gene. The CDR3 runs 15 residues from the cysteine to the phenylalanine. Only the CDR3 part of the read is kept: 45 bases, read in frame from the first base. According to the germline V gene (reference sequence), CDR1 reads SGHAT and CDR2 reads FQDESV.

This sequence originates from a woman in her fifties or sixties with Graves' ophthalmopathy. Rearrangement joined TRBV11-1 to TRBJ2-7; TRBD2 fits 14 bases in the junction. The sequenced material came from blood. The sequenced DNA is TGTGCCAGCAGCCGGACTAGCGGGGGGCCCTACGAGCAGTACTTC. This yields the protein CASSRTSGGPYEQYF.